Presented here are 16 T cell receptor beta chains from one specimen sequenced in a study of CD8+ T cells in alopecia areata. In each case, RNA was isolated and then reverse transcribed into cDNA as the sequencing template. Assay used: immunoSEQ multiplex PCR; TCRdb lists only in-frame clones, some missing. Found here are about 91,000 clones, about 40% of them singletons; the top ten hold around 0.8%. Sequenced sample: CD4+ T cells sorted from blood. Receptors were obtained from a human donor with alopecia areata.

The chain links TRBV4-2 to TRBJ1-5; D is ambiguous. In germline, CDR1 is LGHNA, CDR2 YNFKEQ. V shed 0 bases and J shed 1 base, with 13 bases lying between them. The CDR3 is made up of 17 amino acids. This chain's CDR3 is CASSQDPLATSNQPQHF. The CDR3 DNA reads TGTGCCAGCAGCCAAGATCCGCTGGCCACGAGCAATCAGCCCCAGCATTTT.

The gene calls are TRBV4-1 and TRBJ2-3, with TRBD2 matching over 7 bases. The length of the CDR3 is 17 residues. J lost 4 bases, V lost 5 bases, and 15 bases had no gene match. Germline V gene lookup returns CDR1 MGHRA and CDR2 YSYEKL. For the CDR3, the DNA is TGCGCCAGCAGCTCACTATCCCAGCGGGGATTGTCAGATACGCAGTATTTT. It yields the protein CASSSLSQRGLSDTQYF.

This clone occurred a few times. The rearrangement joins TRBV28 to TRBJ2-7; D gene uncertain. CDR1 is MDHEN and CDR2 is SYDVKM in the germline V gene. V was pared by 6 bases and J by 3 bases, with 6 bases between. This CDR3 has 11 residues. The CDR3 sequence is CASSSYYEQYF. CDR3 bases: TGTGCCAGCAGCTCCTACTACGAGCAGTACTTC.

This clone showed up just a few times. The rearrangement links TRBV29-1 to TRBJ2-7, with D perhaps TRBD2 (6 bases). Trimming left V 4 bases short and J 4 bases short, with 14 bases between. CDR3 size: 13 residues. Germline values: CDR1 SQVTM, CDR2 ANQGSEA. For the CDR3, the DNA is TGCAGCGTTGCCCCGACTAGAGCATACGAGCAGTACTTC. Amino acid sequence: CSVAPTRAYEQYF.

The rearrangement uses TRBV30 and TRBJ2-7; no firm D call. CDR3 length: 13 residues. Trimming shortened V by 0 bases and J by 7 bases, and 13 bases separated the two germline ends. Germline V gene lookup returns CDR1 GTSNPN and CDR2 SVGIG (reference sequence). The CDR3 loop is CAWSVRTLREQYF. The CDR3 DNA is TGTGCCTGGAGTGTACGAACCCTAAGGGAGCAGTACTTC.

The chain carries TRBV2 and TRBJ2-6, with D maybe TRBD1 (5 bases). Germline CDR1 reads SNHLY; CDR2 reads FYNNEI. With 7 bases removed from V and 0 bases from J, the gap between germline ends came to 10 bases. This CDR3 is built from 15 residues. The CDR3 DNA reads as TGTGCCAGCATTAGGGGCCTCTCTGGGGCCAACGTCCTGACTTTC. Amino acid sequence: CASIRGLSGANVLTF.

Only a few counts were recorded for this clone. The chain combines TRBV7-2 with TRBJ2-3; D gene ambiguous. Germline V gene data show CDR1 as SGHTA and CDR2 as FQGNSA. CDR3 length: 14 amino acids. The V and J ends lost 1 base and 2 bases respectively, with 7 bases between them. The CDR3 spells CASSLGPYTDTQYF. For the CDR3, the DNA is TGTGCCAGCAGCTTAGGTCCCTACACAGATACGCAGTATTTT.

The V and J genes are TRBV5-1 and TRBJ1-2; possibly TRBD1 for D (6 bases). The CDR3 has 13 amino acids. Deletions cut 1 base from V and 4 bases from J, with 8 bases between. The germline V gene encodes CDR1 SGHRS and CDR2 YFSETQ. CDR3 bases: TGCGCCAGCAGCTTGCTACAGGGCTATGGCTACACCTTC. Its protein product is CASSLLQGYGYTF.

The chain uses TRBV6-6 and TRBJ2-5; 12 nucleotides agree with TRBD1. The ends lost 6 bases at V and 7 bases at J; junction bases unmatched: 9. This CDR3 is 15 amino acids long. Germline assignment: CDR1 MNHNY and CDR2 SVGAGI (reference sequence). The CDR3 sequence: CASSAGTGGAWTQYF. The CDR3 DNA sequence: TGTGCCAGCAGCGCCGGGACAGGGGGCGCTTGGACCCAGTACTTC.

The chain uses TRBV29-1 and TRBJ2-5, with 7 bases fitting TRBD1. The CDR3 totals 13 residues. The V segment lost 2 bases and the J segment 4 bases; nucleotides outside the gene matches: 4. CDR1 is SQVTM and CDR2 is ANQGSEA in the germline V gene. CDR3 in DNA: TGCAGCGTTGAACGACAGGGTGGAGAGACCCAGTACTTC. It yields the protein CSVERQGGETQYF.

CDR3 loop: CAWSVRRANNEQFF. CDR3 in DNA: TGTGCCTGGAGTGTACGGCGGGCTAACAATGAGCAGTTCTTC. The V call is TRBV30, the J call TRBJ2-1; TRBD2 is a possible D gene (5 bases). The V gene's germline CDR1 is GTSNPN and CDR2 SVGIG (reference sequence). The length of the CDR3 is 14 residues. V shed 0 bases and J shed 5 bases, with 11 bases lying between them. The full variable domain, its missing parts supplied by reference TRBV30 and TRBJ2-1, is SQTIHQWPATLVQPVGSPLSLECTVEGTSNPNLYWYRQAAGRGLQLLFYSVGIGQISSEVPQNLSASRPQDRQFILSSKKLLLSDSGFYLCAWSVRRANNEQFFGPGTRLTVL.

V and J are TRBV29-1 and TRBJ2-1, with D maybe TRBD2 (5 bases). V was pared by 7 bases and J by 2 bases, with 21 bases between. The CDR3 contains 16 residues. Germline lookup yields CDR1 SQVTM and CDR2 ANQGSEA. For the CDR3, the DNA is TGCAGCGCCATGGCGAGCCGGAGGAGCCCCTACAATGAGCAGTTCTTC. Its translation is CSAMASRRSPYNEQFF.

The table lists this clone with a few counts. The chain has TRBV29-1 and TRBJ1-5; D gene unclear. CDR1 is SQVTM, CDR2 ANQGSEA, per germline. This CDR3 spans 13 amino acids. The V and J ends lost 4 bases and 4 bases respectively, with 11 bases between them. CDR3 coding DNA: TGCAGCGTTGTAGCAGCCGCAAATCAGCCCCAGCATTTT. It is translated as CSVVAAANQPQHF.

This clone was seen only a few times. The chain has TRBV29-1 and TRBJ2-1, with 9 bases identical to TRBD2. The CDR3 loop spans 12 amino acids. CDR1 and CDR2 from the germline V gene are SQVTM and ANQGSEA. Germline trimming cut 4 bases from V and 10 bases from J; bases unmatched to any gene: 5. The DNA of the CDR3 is TGCAGCGTTGCTCGGACTAGCGCCGAGCAGTTCTTC. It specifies CSVARTSAEQFF.

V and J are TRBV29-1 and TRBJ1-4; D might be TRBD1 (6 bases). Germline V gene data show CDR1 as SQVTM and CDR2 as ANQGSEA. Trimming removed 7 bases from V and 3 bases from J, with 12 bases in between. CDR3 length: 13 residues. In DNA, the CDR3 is TGCAGCGCCAAGGACAGACCTAATGAAAAACTGTTTTTT. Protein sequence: CSAKDRPNEKLFF.

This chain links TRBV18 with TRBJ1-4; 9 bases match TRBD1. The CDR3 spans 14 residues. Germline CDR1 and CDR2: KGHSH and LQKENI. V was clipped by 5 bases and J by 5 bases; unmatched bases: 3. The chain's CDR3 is CASSRTGENEKLFF. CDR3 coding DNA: TGTGCCAGCTCAAGGACAGGGGAGAATGAAAAACTGTTTTTT.